This entry concerns a single TCR beta chain. The data are from a study of cytomegalovirus exposure and HLA in healthy donors. V lost 6 bases to trimming and J lost 2 bases, with 8 bases between them. The CDR3 spans 12 residues. The germline V gene encodes CDR1 MNHNS and CDR2 SASEGT. The repertoire was sequenced with immunoSEQ multiplex PCR; TCRdb's copy has only in-frame clones and lacks some. The profile covers some 150,000 clones, with roughly 89% appearing a single time and approximately 1.4% taken by the ten largest. The sequenced sample was PBMCs. This chain connects TRBV6-1 to TRBJ2-7, with D possibly TRBD1 on 5 matching bases. The sequence was collected from a woman aged 25-40 years in good health and CMV-seronegative. For the CDR3, the DNA is TGTGCCAGCAGACCGACAGCCTACGAGCAGTACTTC. Its translation: CASRPTAYEQYF.